The present TCR beta chain was sequenced within a study of vaccination and CD4 T cells after COVID-19. The overall study: Four females and six males made up the convalescents, two of whom were Hispanic. Overlapping spike pools from SARS-CoV-2 and HCoV-NL63, HCoV-OC43 and HCoV-229E served as culture stimuli. Study results and caveats: The median proportion of reactive clones detected only post-vaccination in convalescent patients was 85% to 90%.

CDR3 size: 11 residues. CDR1 and CDR2 (germline): MNHNS, SASEGT. Deletions cut 8 bases from V and 2 bases from J, with 4 bases between. A few counts support this clonotype. Antigen unknown. An Oncomine TCR Beta short-read assay was used to sequence the DNA from cultured CD4+ T cells. TCRdb fed the PCR reads into MiXCR, producing one record per CDR3 protein. The table shows about 21,000 distinct CDR3 sequences, with approximately 50% occurring only once. Treatment denoted: roughly ten-day PBMC culture with coronavirus spike peptide pools or control peptides (ViraFEST assay). The sample consisted of cultured CD4+ T cells from blood. The sequence was obtained from a human donor with COVID-19. The rearrangement uses TRBV6-1 and TRBJ1-5, with D hard to call. CDR3 DNA sequence: TGTGCCAGCGGGGGCAATCAGCCCCAGCATTTT. It translates to CASGGNQPQHF.